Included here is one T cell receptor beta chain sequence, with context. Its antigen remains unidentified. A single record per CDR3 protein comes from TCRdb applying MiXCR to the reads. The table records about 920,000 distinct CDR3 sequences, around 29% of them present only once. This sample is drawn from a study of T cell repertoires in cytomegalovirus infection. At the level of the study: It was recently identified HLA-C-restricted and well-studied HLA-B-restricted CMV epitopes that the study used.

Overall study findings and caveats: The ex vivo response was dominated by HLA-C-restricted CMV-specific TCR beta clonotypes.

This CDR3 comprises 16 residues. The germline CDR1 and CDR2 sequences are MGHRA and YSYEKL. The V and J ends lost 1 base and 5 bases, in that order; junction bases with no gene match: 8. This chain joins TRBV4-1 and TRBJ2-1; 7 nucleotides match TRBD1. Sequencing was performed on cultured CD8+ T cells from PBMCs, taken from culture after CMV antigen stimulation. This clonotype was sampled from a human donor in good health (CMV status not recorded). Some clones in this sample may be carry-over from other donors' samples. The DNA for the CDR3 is TGCGCCAGCAGCCAAGGCGGGCAGGGGGACGACAATGAGCAGTTCTTC. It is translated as CASSQGGQGDDNEQFF.